This TCR beta chain was recorded in a study of molecular identifiers for immune sequencing clone quantification. Trimming stripped 5 bases from V and 3 bases from J, with 16 bases between. Germline-derived CDR1 and CDR2 are MNHEY and SMNVEV (reference sequence). The CDR3 runs to 15 residues. Each CDR3 protein gets one entry after TCRdb re-called the PCR reads with MiXCR. The sample contains under 600,000 distinct CDR3 sequences, roughly a fifth of which appear only once. This sequence originates from a human donor in good health. Some libraries in this study had Jurkat cell RNA spiked in. The sequenced material came from naive CD8+ T cells from blood, with Jurkat cell RNA spiked in. Subset here: FACS-sorted CD8+CD4-CCR7+CD45RA+ naive T cells. The genes are TRBV27 and TRBJ1-1; D is possibly TRBD1 (6 bases). The CDR3 here is CASSTGFSLDTEAFF. CDR3 DNA: TGTGCCAGCAGTACAGGGTTTTCACTCGACACTGAAGCTTTCTTT.